A single sample gave rise to the 31 T cell receptor beta chains below, sequenced in a study of T cells after yellow fever vaccination. TCRdb used MiXCR to reprocess the 5' RACE reads, holding one entry per CDR3 protein. Here the sample spans approximately 550,000 distinct CDR3 sequences, roughly 14% being singletons. Sequencing was performed on PBMCs, taken on the day of the yellow fever booster vaccination. Every receptor here comes from a man in his thirties or forties who received the YFV17D yellow fever vaccine.

The V gene is TRBV28, the J gene TRBJ2-1, with TRBD1 as a possible D gene (6 bases). The CDR3 sequence is 15 residues long. The ends were cut back, 8 bases at V and 1 base at J, with 15 bases in the middle. Germline lookup yields CDR1 MDHEN and CDR2 SYDVKM. The CDR3 coding sequence is TGTGCCAGCTCATCAACAGGGTGGTCCTACAATGAGCAGTTCTTC. This codes for CASSSTGWSYNEQFF.

The chain joins TRBV3-1 to TRBJ2-3; 9 bases are a match to TRBD2. V lost 0 bases, J lost 6 bases, and 7 bases stayed unmatched. The CDR3 has 16 residues. Germline CDR1 LGHDT, CDR2 YNNKEL (reference sequence). This CDR3 is CASSQDLAGGRDTQYF. The CDR3 DNA is TGTGCCAGCAGCCAAGATTTGGCGGGAGGGCGCGATACGCAGTATTTT.

The J gene is TRBJ2-1, the V gene TRBV6-5; unclear D gene. The CDR3 runs 13 residues. V lost 0 bases to trimming and J lost 9 bases, with 9 bases between them. The germline CDR1 and CDR2 sequences are MNHEY and SVGAGI. CDR3 nucleotide sequence: TGTGCCAGCAGTTACTCTCCACTTACTGAGCAGTTCTTC. It codes for CASSYSPLTEQFF.

This clonotype has just a few counts. This sequence joins TRBV5-1 and TRBJ2-5, with unresolved D. CDR3 length: 14 residues. CDR1 is SGHRS and CDR2 is YFSETQ in the germline V gene. Trimming pared 1 base from V and 4 bases from J, leaving 11 bases between. The CDR3 spells CASSLSDLGETQYF. The CDR3 DNA reads TGCGCCAGCAGCTTGTCTGACCTGGGAGAGACCCAGTACTTC.

The rearrangement uses TRBV5-4 and TRBJ2-4, with D maybe TRBD2 (5 bases). The CDR3 spans 16 residues. Looked up from germline, CDR1 is SGHNT and CDR2 is YYREEE (reference sequence). Trimming shortened V by 3 bases and J by 3 bases, and 16 bases separated the two germline ends. The CDR3 reads CASSSSRDGGKNIQYF. DNA of the CDR3: TGTGCCAGCAGCTCCTCGAGGGATGGTGGCAAAAACATTCAGTACTTC.

The chain links TRBV19 to TRBJ1-6, with a tentative D call TRBD1 (5 bases). Per the germline V gene, CDR1 is LNHDA and CDR2 is SQIVND (reference sequence). The CDR3 loop spans 13 amino acids. Trimming removed 5 bases from V and 7 bases from J, with 9 bases in between. The CDR3 sequence is CASSRDHNSPLHF. The CDR3 DNA is TGTGCCAGTAGTCGGGACCACAATTCACCCCTCCACTTT.

This clonotype was counted only a few times. The chain is built from TRBV6-2 or TRBV6-3 and TRBJ1-4; 7 bases agree with TRBD1. Trimming cost V 5 bases and J 12 bases; bases outside gene matches: 6. Germline values: CDR1 MNHEY, CDR2 SVGEGT. CDR3 length: 12 residues. The CDR3 here is CASSTLGTELFF. CDR3 in DNA: TGTGCCAGCAGTACCCTCGGGACAGAACTGTTTTTT.

This chain links TRBV18 with TRBJ2-7; the match to TRBD1 covers 8 bases. The CDR3 runs 14 residues. Germline values: CDR1 KGHSH, CDR2 LQKENI. With V trimmed by 3 bases and J by 6 bases, 7 bases remained unmatched. The CDR3 sequence: CASSPGQASSEQYF. Here the CDR3 DNA reads TGTGCCAGCTCACCGGGACAGGCGTCGTCCGAGCAGTACTTC.

This clonotype has a handful of counts. This chain joins TRBV27 and TRBJ2-4, with 8 nucleotides matching TRBD1. Germline loops: CDR1 MNHEY, CDR2 SMNVEV (reference sequence). This CDR3 is built from 15 residues. Unmatched junction bases numbered 12, after V lost 4 bases and J lost 10 bases. In DNA, the CDR3 is TGTGCCAGCAGTTCTTCCTATGGACAGGGTCGTATTCAGTACTTC. It specifies CASSSSYGQGRIQYF.

The sample holds many counts of this clonotype. The chain couples TRBV6-5 to TRBJ1-5; tentative D call: TRBD1 (6 bases). With 6 bases removed from V and 1 base from J, the gap between germline ends came to 10 bases. Germline V CDR1 and CDR2: MNHEY, SVGAGI. The CDR3 runs to 14 residues. The CDR3 region is CASRAGTSNQPQHF. The CDR3 region has the DNA TGTGCCAGCAGAGCCGGGACAAGCAATCAGCCCCAGCATTTT.

In its sample, this clonotype was seen a few times. J is TRBJ2-3 and V is TRBV10-3, with D unclear. The V end was cut by 0 bases, the J end by 5 bases, with 6 bases between. The CDR3 consists of 13 residues. Germline assignment: CDR1 ENHRY and CDR2 SYGVKD. The CDR3 protein is CAISESTEDTQYF. CDR3 nucleotides: TGTGCCATCAGTGAGTCGACCGAAGATACGCAGTATTTT.

This clonotype was seen more than once but under ten times. The rearrangement uses TRBV14 and TRBJ2-5; no definite D call. Germline CDR1 reads SGHDN; CDR2 reads FVKESK. V was cut by 3 bases and J by 4 bases, with 3 bases left in between. CDR3 size: 11 residues. CDR3 sequence reads: CASSHLETQYF. DNA for the CDR3: TGTGCCAGCAGCCACTTAGAGACCCAGTACTTC.

This clonotype turned up a few times. The chain carries TRBV20-1 and TRBJ2-1, with TRBD2 identical over 10 bases. CDR3 size: 15 residues. V shed 5 bases and J 5 bases; nucleotides not matched to a gene: 9. CDR1 and CDR2 (germline): DFQATT, SNEGSKA (reference sequence). The CDR3 sequence is CSAQQLAGADNEQFF. The CDR3 DNA reads TGCAGTGCTCAGCAGCTAGCGGGAGCAGACAATGAGCAGTTCTTC.

This clonotype appeared a few times. Here the CDR3 DNA reads TGTGCCAGCAGGCACCGGGACCGCACTGAAGCTTTCTTT. Amino acids: CASRHRDRTEAFF. The chain has TRBV5-6 and TRBJ1-1, with D tentatively TRBD1 (5 bases). Trimming took off 5 bases at V and 4 bases at J, with 12 bases between the two ends. This CDR3 region has 13 residues. CDR1 is SGHDT and CDR2 is YYEEEE in the germline V gene.

The chain joins TRBV10-1 to TRBJ2-3; D unresolved. The CDR3 length is 14 residues. The germline V gene encodes CDR1 WNHNN and CDR2 SYGVQD (reference sequence). The V end lost 3 bases, the J end lost 0 bases, and 7 bases lay between the germline ends. The CDR3 DNA reads as TGCGCCAGCAGTGATCACACTAGCACAGATACGCAGTATTTT. Its translation is CASSDHTSTDTQYF.

This sequence joins TRBV20-1 and TRBJ2-1, with D unclear. V lost 6 bases and J 2 bases, leaving 14 bases between the germline ends. Germline V gene sequence: CDR1 DFQATT, CDR2 SNEGSKA (reference sequence). The CDR3 extends over 14 amino acids. CDR3: CSARSSETYNEQFF. CDR3 DNA: TGCAGTGCAAGATCCTCCGAGACCTACAATGAGCAGTTCTTC.

The V call is TRBV11-2, the J call TRBJ2-3; 13 bases map to TRBD2. The CDR3 length is 16 residues. The V segment lost 4 bases and the J segment 5 bases; nucleotides outside the gene matches: 6. In germline, CDR1 is SGHAT, CDR2 FQNNGV. As DNA, the CDR3 is TGTGCCAGCAGCTCCGGGACTAGCGGGACTATAGATACGCAGTATTTT. Its protein product is CASSSGTSGTIDTQYF.

This clonotype has only a few counts. This sequence joins TRBV7-2 and TRBJ2-5; 15 bases are a match to TRBD2. The germline CDR1 and CDR2 sequences are SGHTA and FQGNSA. With V trimmed by 4 bases and J by 7 bases, 4 bases remained unmatched. This CDR3 is 15 amino acids long. The CDR3: CASSSGLAGGRTQYF. The CDR3 bases are TGTGCCAGCAGCTCAGGACTAGCGGGAGGGCGGACCCAGTACTTC.

This clonotype has only a few counts. The CDR3 coding sequence is TGTGCCAGTGCCCATGGGGGGACAGGGGCACATGAAAAACTGTTTTTT. Protein: CASAHGGTGAHEKLFF. The rearrangement links TRBV7-8 to TRBJ1-4; 10 bases agree with TRBD1. Germline assignment: CDR1 SGHVS and CDR2 FQNEAQ. The CDR3 runs to 16 residues. After removal of 9 bases from V and 6 bases from J, the junction contained 13 bases not matched to a gene.

This clonotype was counted a few times. The chain combines TRBV12-3 or TRBV12-4 with TRBJ2-1; the D gene is possibly TRBD2 (5 bases). V dropped 6 bases and J dropped 7 bases, with 19 bases sitting between them. The CDR3 has 15 amino acids. This CDR3 reads CASSPEIAPGNEQFF. CDR3 bases: TGTGCCAGCAGCCCCGAGATAGCGCCGGGGAATGAGCAGTTCTTC.

This sequence joins TRBV7-2 and TRBJ2-7, with TRBD2 matching 8 bases. Trimming removed 4 bases from V and 3 bases from J; junction bases left unmatched: 8. The CDR3 contains 15 residues. Germline assignment: CDR1 SGHTA and CDR2 FQGNSA. Written as DNA, the CDR3 is TGTGCCAGCAGCTCCTCGACTAGCGAGAACTACGAGCAGTACTTC. This sequence encodes CASSSSTSENYEQYF.

This clonotype was seen only a few times. The chain combines TRBV4-3 with TRBJ2-4, with 8 bases lining up with TRBD2. Germline V gene sequence: CDR1 LGHNA, CDR2 YSLEER. The junction had 11 bases not matched to a gene; V was cut back by 4 bases and J by 3 bases. CDR3 length: 17 amino acids. CDR3 protein: CASSPNGGGRNKNIQYF. DNA for the CDR3: TGCGCCAGCAGCCCCAACGGGGGGGGCCGAAACAAAAACATTCAGTACTTC.

This clonotype was seen more than once but under ten times. This chain links TRBV6-5 with TRBJ2-5; the D gene is possibly TRBD2 (6 bases). CDR1 is MNHEY, CDR2 SVGAGI, per germline. The CDR3 has 14 amino acids. Trimming left V 3 bases short and J 4 bases short, with 12 bases between. The CDR3 bases are TGTGCCAGCAGTTATAGCGGCTGGGGAGAGACCCAGTACTTC. It yields the protein CASSYSGWGETQYF.

This clonotype has ten or more counts. The CDR3 here is CASSVAHRGGAPSDEQFF. DNA of the CDR3: TGTGCCAGCAGCGTAGCTCACCGAGGGGGAGCCCCCTCCGATGAGCAGTTCTTC. V gene TRBV9 combines with J gene TRBJ2-1, with D perhaps matching TRBD1 (6 bases). The CDR3 is made up of 18 amino acids. CDR1 is SGDLS, CDR2 YYNGEE, per germline. Trimming cost V 0 bases and J 8 bases, with 24 bases left between them.

This clonotype was observed a few times. This CDR3 is CASSLGQGPLEFF. For the CDR3, the DNA is TGCGCCAGCAGCTTGGGGCAAGGACCCTTAGAGTTCTTC. The V call is TRBV5-1, the J call TRBJ2-1; D unclear. Germline V gene sequence: CDR1 SGHRS, CDR2 YFSETQ. Trimming shortened V by 0 bases and J by 14 bases, and 15 bases separated the two germline ends. The CDR3 sequence is 13 residues long.

This clonotype was seen a handful of times. The chain couples TRBV6-2 or TRBV6-3 to TRBJ2-7, with D maybe TRBD2 (6 bases). Trimming shortened V by 0 bases and J by 6 bases, and 18 bases separated the two germline ends. The CDR3 runs to 16 residues. Germline V CDR1 and CDR2: MNHEY, SVGEGT. CDR3 nucleotide sequence: TGTGCCAGCAGTTACTCCCCTGTGGCGGGACTTTCCGAGCAGTACTTC. Translated: CASSYSPVAGLSEQYF.

This clonotype was seen a few times. The chain carries TRBV6-5 and TRBJ1-4; perhaps TRBD1 as D (5 bases). The CDR3 covers 16 residues. With 2 bases removed from V and 8 bases from J, the gap between germline ends came to 18 bases. The germline gives CDR1 MNHEY, CDR2 SVGAGI. The CDR3: CASSYRSRGGREKLFF. For the CDR3, the DNA is TGTGCCAGCAGTTACCGAAGCCGGGGGGGTAGAGAAAAACTGTTTTTT.

This clonotype was observed many times. CDR3 nucleotide sequence: TGTGCCAGCAGCTTATCACTCAACAATGAGCAGTTCTTC. Its translation: CASSLSLNNEQFF. The gene calls are TRBV7-9 and TRBJ2-1; D gene uncertain. CDR3 length: 13 residues. Germline loops: CDR1 SEHNR, CDR2 FQNEAQ (reference sequence). V gave up 2 bases and J gave up 5 bases, with 7 bases separating them.

This clonotype was observed a handful of times. The chain couples TRBV29-1 to TRBJ2-1; tentatively, D is TRBD2 (6 bases). There are 15 residues in the CDR3. Trimming took off 0 bases at V and 3 bases at J, with 12 bases between the two ends. Germline loops: CDR1 SQVTM, CDR2 ANQGSEA. CDR3 DNA: TGCAGCGTTGAAGATCGGGACTCCTACTACAATGAGCAGTTCTTC. Translation gives CSVEDRDSYYNEQFF.

This chain uses TRBV6-2 or TRBV6-3 with TRBJ2-3; D ambiguous. Trimming took off 4 bases at V and 2 bases at J, with 7 bases between the two ends. The CDR3 contains 13 residues. Germline CDR1 is MNHEY and CDR2 is SVGEGT. The CDR3 coding sequence is TGTGCCAGCAGTTTTCTACACACAGATACGCAGTATTTT. Protein product: CASSFLHTDTQYF.

The chain uses TRBV7-2 and TRBJ2-3; the match to TRBD2 covers 12 bases. Germline V gene lookup returns CDR1 SGHTA and CDR2 FQGNSA. Germline trimming cut 3 bases from V and 4 bases from J; bases unmatched to any gene: 5. The CDR3 has 16 residues. CDR3 DNA: TGTGCCAGCAGCTTTCTCCCTAGCGGGAGGGCAGATACGCAGTATTTT. Residues: CASSFLPSGRADTQYF. The variable domain in full, with the rest retrieved from reference TRBV7-2 and TRBJ2-3, is GAGVSQSPSNKVTEKGKDVELRCDPISGHTALYWYRQSLGQGLEFLIYFQGNSAPDKSGLPSDRFSAERTGGSVSTLTIQRTQQEDSAVYLCASSFLPSGRADTQYFGPGTRLTVL.